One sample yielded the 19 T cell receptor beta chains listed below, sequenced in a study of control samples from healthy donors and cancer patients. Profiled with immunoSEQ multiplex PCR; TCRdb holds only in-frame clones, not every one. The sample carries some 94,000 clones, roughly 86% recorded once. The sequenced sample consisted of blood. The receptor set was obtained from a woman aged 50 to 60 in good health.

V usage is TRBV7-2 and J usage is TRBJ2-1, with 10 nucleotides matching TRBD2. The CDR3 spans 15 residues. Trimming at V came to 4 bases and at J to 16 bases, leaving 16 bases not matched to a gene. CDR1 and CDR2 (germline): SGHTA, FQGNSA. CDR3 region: CASSSWTSGNSNSFF. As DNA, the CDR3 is TGTGCCAGCAGCTCCTGGACTAGCGGCAACAGCAATAGTTTCTTC.

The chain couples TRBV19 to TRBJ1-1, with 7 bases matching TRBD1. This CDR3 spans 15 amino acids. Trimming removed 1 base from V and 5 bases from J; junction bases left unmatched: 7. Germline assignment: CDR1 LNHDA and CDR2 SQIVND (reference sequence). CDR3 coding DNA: TGTGCCAGTAGTATAGCCCAAGTGACAGGGACTGAAGCTTTCTTT. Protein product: CASSIAQVTGTEAFF.

The CDR3 region is CASSPDRFSTLHF. CDR3 in DNA: TGTGCCAGCAGCCCCGACAGGTTCAGCACCCTCCACTTT. V is TRBV6-5 and J is TRBJ1-6; D possibly corresponds to TRBD1 (6 bases). The CDR3 loop spans 13 amino acids. V was pared by 6 bases and J by 14 bases, with 17 bases between. The germline V gene has CDR1 MNHEY and CDR2 SVGAGI.

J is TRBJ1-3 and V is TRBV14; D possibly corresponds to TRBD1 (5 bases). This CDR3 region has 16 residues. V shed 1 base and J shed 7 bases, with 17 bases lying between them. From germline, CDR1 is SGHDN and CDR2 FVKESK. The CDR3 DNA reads TGTGCCAGCAGCCAAGTTCACGCAGGGCTGAGGAACACCATATATTTT. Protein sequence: CASSQVHAGLRNTIYF.

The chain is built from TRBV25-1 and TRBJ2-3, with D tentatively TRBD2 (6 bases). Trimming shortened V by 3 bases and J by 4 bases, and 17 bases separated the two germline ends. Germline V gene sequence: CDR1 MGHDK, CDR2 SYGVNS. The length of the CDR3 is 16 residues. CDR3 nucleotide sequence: TGTGCCAGCAGTGACCCGCGGGATCTCATCTCAGATACGCAGTATTTT. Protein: CASSDPRDLISDTQYF.

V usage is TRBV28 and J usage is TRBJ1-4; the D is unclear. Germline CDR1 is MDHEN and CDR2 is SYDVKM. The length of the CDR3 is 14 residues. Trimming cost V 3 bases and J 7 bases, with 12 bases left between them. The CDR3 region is CASSFVSVREKLFF. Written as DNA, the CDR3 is TGTGCCAGCAGTTTCGTTTCCGTCCGTGAAAAACTGTTTTTT.

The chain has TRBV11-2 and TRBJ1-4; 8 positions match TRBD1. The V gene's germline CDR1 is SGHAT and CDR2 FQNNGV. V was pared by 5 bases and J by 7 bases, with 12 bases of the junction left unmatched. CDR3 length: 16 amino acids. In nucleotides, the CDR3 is TGTGCCAGCAGCGGGGCTCGGACAGGGTTGAGTGAAAAACTGTTTTTT. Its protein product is CASSGARTGLSEKLFF.

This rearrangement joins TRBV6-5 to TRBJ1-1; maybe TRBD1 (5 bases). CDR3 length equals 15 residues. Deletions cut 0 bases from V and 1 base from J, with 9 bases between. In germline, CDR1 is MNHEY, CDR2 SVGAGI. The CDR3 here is CASSYSIQGNTEAFF. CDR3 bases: TGTGCCAGCAGTTACTCGATTCAGGGGAACACTGAAGCTTTCTTT.

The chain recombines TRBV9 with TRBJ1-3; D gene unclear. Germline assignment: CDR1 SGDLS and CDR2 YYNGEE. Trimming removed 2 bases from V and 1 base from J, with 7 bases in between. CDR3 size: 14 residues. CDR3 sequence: CASSVPGSGNTIYF. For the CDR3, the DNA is TGTGCCAGCAGCGTTCCCGGGTCTGGAAACACCATATATTTT.

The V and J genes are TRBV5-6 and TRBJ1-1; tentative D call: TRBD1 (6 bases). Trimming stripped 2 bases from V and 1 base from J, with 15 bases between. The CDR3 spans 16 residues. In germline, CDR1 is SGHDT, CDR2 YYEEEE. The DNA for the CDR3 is TGTGCCAGCAGCTTTCTGGACAGCCGAACGAACACTGAAGCTTTCTTT. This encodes CASSFLDSRTNTEAFF.

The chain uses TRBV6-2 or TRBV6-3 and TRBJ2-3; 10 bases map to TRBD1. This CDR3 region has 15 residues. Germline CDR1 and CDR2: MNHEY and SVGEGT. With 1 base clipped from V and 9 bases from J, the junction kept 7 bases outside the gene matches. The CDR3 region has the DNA TGTGCCAGCAGTTACTTAGGGACAGGGGTGGGGACGCAGTATTTT. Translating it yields CASSYLGTGVGTQYF.

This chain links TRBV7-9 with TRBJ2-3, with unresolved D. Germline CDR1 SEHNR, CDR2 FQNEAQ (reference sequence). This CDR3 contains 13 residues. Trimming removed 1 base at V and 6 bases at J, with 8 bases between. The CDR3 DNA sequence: TGTGCCAGCAGCTTAGGTTCCTCTGATACGCAGTATTTT. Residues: CASSLGSSDTQYF.

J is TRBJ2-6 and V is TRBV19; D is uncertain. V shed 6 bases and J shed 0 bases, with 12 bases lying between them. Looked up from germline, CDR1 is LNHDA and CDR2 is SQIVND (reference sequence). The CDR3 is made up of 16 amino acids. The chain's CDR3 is CASSHSEGSGANVLTF. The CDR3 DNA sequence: TGTGCCAGTAGCCACTCGGAAGGCTCTGGGGCCAACGTCCTGACTTTC.

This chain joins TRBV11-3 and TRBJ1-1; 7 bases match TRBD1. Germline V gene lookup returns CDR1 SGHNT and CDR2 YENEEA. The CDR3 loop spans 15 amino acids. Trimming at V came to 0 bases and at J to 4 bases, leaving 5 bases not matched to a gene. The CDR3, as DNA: TGTGCCAGCAGCTTAGAGGGACAGAGGGGCACTGAAGCTTTCTTT. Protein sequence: CASSLEGQRGTEAFF. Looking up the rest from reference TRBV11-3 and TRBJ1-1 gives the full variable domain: EAGVVQSPRYKIIEKKQPVAFWCNPISGHNTLYWYLQNLGQGPELLIRYENEEAVDDSQLPKDRFSAERLKGVDSTLKIQPAELGDSAVYLCASSLEGQRGTEAFFGQGTRLTVV.

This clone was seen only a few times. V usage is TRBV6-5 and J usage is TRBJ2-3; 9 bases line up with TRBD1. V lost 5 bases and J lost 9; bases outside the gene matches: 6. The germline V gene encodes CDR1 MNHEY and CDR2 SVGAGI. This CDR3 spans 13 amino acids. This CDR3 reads CASSPGQGRTQYF. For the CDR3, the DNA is TGTGCCAGCAGTCCCGGACAGGGGCGAACGCAGTATTTT.

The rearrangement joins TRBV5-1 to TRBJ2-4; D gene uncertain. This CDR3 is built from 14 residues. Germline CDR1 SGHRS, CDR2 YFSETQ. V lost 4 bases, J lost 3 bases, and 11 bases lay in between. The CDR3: CASSPDLDKNIQYF. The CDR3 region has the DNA TGCGCCAGCAGCCCGGACCTGGACAAAAACATTCAGTACTTC.

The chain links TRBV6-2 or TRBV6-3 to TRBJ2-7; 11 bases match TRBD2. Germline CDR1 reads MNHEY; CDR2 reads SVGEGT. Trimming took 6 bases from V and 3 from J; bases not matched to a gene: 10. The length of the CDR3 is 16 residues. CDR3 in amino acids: CASSLGLAGINYEQYF. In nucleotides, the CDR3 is TGTGCCAGCAGCCTCGGACTAGCGGGTATAAACTACGAGCAGTACTTC.

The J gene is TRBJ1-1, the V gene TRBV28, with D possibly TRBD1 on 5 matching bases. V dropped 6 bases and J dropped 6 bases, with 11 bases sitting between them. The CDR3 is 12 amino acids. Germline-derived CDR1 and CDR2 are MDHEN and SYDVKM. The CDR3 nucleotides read TGTGCCAGCAGGTCAGGGAGGGCTGAAGCTTTCTTT. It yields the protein CASRSGRAEAFF.

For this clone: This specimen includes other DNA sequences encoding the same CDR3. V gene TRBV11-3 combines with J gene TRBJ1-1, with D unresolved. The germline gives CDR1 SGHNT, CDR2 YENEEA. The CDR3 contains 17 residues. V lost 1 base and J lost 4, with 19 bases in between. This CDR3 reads CASSLGTSWGPGTEAFF. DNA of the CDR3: TGTGCCAGCAGCTTAGGCACCAGTTGGGGTCCGGGCACTGAAGCTTTCTTT.